A single sample gave rise to the 12 T cell receptor beta chains below, sequenced in a study of shared clonotypes between healthy human individuals. The repertoire was sequenced with immunoSEQ multiplex PCR; TCRdb's copy has only in-frame clones and lacks some. The data show hundreds of thousands of clones, 60% to 80% seen once. Sequences were obtained from PBMCs. These receptor sequences come from a woman in her thirties or forties in good health. Some clones in this sample may be carry-over from other donors' samples.

The rearrangement joins TRBV10-3 to TRBJ1-2; tentative D call: TRBD1 (5 bases). V shed 4 bases and J shed 4 bases, with 10 bases lying between them. This CDR3 has 13 amino acids. The germline V gene has CDR1 ENHRY and CDR2 SYGVKD. The CDR3 loop is CAISGTLPYGYTF. The DNA for the CDR3 is TGTGCCATCAGTGGGACACTGCCCTATGGCTACACCTTC.

Note on this clone: One base separates it from a far larger clone, so it is likely a read error. This chain joins TRBV30 and TRBJ2-3; 7 bases are a match to TRBD1. The J segment lost 0 bases and the V segment lost 1 base, leaving 1 base of the junction unmatched. This CDR3 spans 14 amino acids. Germline assignment: CDR1 GTSNPN and CDR2 SVGIG (reference sequence). The CDR3 coding sequence is TGTGCCTGGAGTGACAGGGGAAGCACAGATACGCAGTATTTT. Translating it yields CAWSDRGSTDTQYF.

The chain carries TRBV6-6 and TRBJ1-5; D ambiguous. The length of the CDR3 is 16 residues. Trimming shortened V by 0 bases and J by 0 bases, and 9 bases separated the two germline ends. Germline loops: CDR1 MNHNY, CDR2 SVGAGI (reference sequence). The CDR3 DNA sequence: TGTGCCAGCAGTTACTCGATCCCCGGTAGCAATCAGCCCCAGCATTTT. Translation: CASSYSIPGSNQPQHF.

CDR3 nucleotides: TGTGCCAGCAGCTTAGGCGGGAGTGGCTACGAGCAGTACTTC. This codes for CASSLGGSGYEQYF. This rearrangement joins TRBV7-6 to TRBJ2-7; 7 bases line up with TRBD2. The CDR3 has 14 residues. The junction had 3 bases not matched to a gene; V was cut back by 1 base and J by 3 bases. Per the germline V gene, CDR1 is SGHVS and CDR2 is FNYEAQ.

The chain carries TRBV9 and TRBJ2-1; 7 positions agree with TRBD2. The CDR3 has 15 residues. CDR1 is SGDLS, CDR2 YYNGEE, per germline. V shed 0 bases and J 8 bases; nucleotides not matched to a gene: 8. The CDR3 sequence: CASSVAASGKDEQFF. The DNA of the CDR3 is TGTGCCAGCAGCGTAGCGGCTAGCGGAAAGGATGAGCAGTTCTTC.

Details on this clone: Other nucleotide sequences from this sample produce the same CDR3. The rearrangement links TRBV10-3 to TRBJ1-4; no firm D call. In germline, CDR1 is ENHRY, CDR2 SYGVKD. With 0 bases removed from V and 8 bases from J, the gap between germline ends came to 4 bases. The CDR3 spans 12 residues. Here the CDR3 DNA reads TGTGCCATCAGTGAGTCGGGCGAAAAACTGTTTTTT. Its protein product is CAISESGEKLFF.

The chain is built from TRBV4-3 and TRBJ2-3, with D unclear. V dropped 0 bases and J dropped 8 bases, with 12 bases sitting between them. CDR3 size: 14 residues. Germline CDR1 is LGHNA and CDR2 is YSLEER. CDR3 protein: CASSQENRWSTQYF. The DNA for the CDR3 is TGCGCCAGCAGCCAAGAAAATCGATGGAGTACGCAGTATTTT.

This clone was seen a handful of times. The genes are TRBV29-1 and TRBJ2-5, with 9 bases matching TRBD2. Germline V CDR1 and CDR2: SQVTM, ANQGSEA. The ends lost 4 bases at V and 0 bases at J; junction bases unmatched: 0. The CDR3 covers 13 residues. The CDR3 DNA sequence: TGCAGCGTTGCTAGCGGGAACCAAGAGACCCAGTACTTC. Its translation is CSVASGNQETQYF.

The chain is built from TRBV6-5 and TRBJ1-2; D gene unclear. V was clipped by 8 bases and J by 1 base, with 8 bases between them. CDR1 is MNHEY, CDR2 SVGAGI, per germline. The CDR3 length is 12 residues. The CDR3 DNA is TGTGCCAGCGCGGATTATAACTATGGCTACACCTTC. Protein sequence: CASADYNYGYTF.

V and J are TRBV4-1 and TRBJ2-1; TRBD1 matches at 8 bases. J was trimmed by 1 base and V by 2 bases; bases with no gene match: 10. The CDR3 has 18 residues. Per the germline V gene, CDR1 is MGHRA and CDR2 is YSYEKL. The CDR3 DNA follows: TGCGCCAGCAGCCAACCTCTCGGCACAGGGGGATCCTACAATGAGCAGTTCTTC. Protein product: CASSQPLGTGGSYNEQFF.

This sequence joins TRBV12-5 and TRBJ2-7; no firm D call. The V gene lost 10 bases and the J gene lost 4 bases, with 11 bases spanning the gap. Germline CDR1 and CDR2: LGHNT and FRNRAP. The CDR3 contains 11 residues. The CDR3 region is CATYLTYEQYF. CDR3 bases: TGTGCTACCTACCTCACGTACGAGCAGTACTTC. Variable domain in full (rest from reference TRBV12-5 and TRBJ2-7): DARVTQTPRHKVTEMGQEVTMRCQPILGHNTVFWYRQTMMQGLELLAYFRNRAPLDDSGMPKDRFSAEMPDATLATLKIQPSEPRDSAVYFCATYLTYEQYFGPGTRLTVT.

The count of this clone is one. The chain uses TRBV7-9 and TRBJ1-1; no definite D call. Germline CDR1 SEHNR, CDR2 FQNEAQ (reference sequence). V was pared by 3 bases and J by 0 bases, with 5 bases between. CDR3 size: 13 residues. CDR3 bases: TGTGCCAGCAGCTTCACAGTGAACACTGAAGCTTTCTTT. This gives the protein CASSFTVNTEAFF.